This T cell receptor (beta chain) originates from a study of monozygotic twins with cystic fibrosis. Broader study findings: J usage was most co-twin-similar in 8 of 16 pairs, V in 13. Monozygotic CF twin pairs shared significantly more nucleotide-identical clonotypes than unrelated CF individuals did. Shared CDR3 numbers were not associated with age, concordance or severity. Clonality was generally low (median around 0.0098), higher in the most severe patients.

V was cut by 7 bases and J by 5 bases, with 14 bases left in between. The CDR3 covers 13 residues. The germline V gene encodes CDR1 LNHDA and CDR2 SQIVND (reference sequence). With respect to this clone: Its target is unknown.

Method: immunoSEQ multiplex PCR; TCRdb's copy keeps in-frame clones and lacks some. The sample records about a thousand clones, just over 90% being singletons. The sample taken for sequencing was blood. The chain uses TRBV19 and TRBJ1-2, with D unclear. The TCR comes from a boy younger than 18 with cystic fibrosis. CDR3 sequence: CASTPIVWYGYTF. Written as DNA, the CDR3 is TGTGCCAGTACCCCCATCGTGTGGTATGGCTACACCTTC.